The rows below give T cell receptor beta chains drawn from one sample of a study of T cell responses to AZD1222 COVID-19 vaccine. Some clones are missing from TCRdb's copy, which holds only in-frame ones; the method was immunoSEQ multiplex PCR. The table lists about 150,000 clones, approximately 90% of them singletons. The sequences come from peripheral blood, collected 28 days after the second AZD1222 dose. Source of these receptors: an adult who received the AZD1222 COVID-19 vaccine. CDR3s include the opening cysteine and the closing phenylalanine or tryptophan. The D gene is left open where the match is weak. Not all rows give a size; the values are once, few, many and, for expanded clones, a class.

j_call | clone_size | d_call | v_call | cdr3_aa | cdr3_nt
TRBJ2-5 | - | - | TRBV4-3 | CASSQLLWETQYF | TGCGCCAGCAGCCAATTGCTCTGGGAGACCCAGTACTTC
TRBJ2-7 | - | - | TRBV6-2/TRBV6-3 | CASSYQGGPYEQYF | TGTGCCAGCAGTTACCAAGGGGGGCCCTACGAGCAGTACTTC
TRBJ2-2 | - | - | TRBV4-1 | CASSQKGSGELFF | TGCGCCAGCAGCCAGAAGGGTTCCGGGGAGCTGTTTTTT
TRBJ1-5 | - | TRBD1 | TRBV7-9 | CASSLDAGGRYQPQHF | TGTGCCAGCAGCTTGGACGCAGGGGGCAGGTATCAGCCCCAGCATTTT
TRBJ2-2 | - | TRBD2 | TRBV11-2 | CASSLDLAGKTGELFF | TGTGCCAGCAGCTTAGATCTAGCGGGGAAAACCGGGGAGCTGTTTTTT
TRBJ2-7 | - | - | TRBV4-1 | CASSRLEAGDYEQYF | TGCGCCAGCAGCCGTCTCGAGGCGGGCGACTACGAGCAGTACTTC
TRBJ2-2 | - | - | TRBV2 | CASSGQGFTGELFF | TGTGCCAGCAGTGGGCAGGGGTTCACCGGGGAGCTGTTTTTT
TRBJ2-1 | - | TRBD1 | TRBV5-1 | CASSLGAGGILNEQFF | TGCGCCAGCAGCCTGGGGGCAGGGGGCATTTTGAATGAGCAGTTCTTC
TRBJ2-1 | - | - | TRBV4-2 | CASSQGNNYNEQFF | TGTGCCAGCAGCCAGGGTAACAACTACAATGAGCAGTTCTTC
TRBJ2-7 | - | TRBD1 | TRBV27 | CASSLSGTGVREQYF | TGTGCCAGCAGTTTATCGGGGACAGGTGTTCGCGAGCAGTACTTC
TRBJ2-3 | - | - | TRBV7-6 | CASSLGGRTTDTQYF | TGTGCCAGCAGCTTAGGAGGCCGAACCACAGATACGCAGTATTTT
TRBJ1-6 | few | - | TRBV7-2 | CASSSTGGVGSPLHF | TGTGCCAGCAGCTCGACAGGTGGAGTCGGTTCACCCCTCCACTTT
TRBJ1-2 | - | - | TRBV6-2/TRBV6-3 | CASSSRVEQGYTF | TGTGCCAGCAGTTCCAGGGTTGAGCAAGGCTACACCTTC
TRBJ2-5 | - | - | TRBV19 | CASSPLTGGVMETQYF | TGTGCCAGTAGCCCCCTGACTGGAGGGGTTATGGAGACCCAGTACTTC
TRBJ2-3 | - | - | TRBV5-1 | CASSLTGGTYITDTQYF | TGCGCCAGCAGCTTGACGGGGGGCACATACATCACAGATACGCAGTATTTT
TRBJ2-3 | - | TRBD2 | TRBV15 | CATSSLIGTSGGWDTQYF | TGTGCCACCAGCTCGCTGATTGGGACTAGCGGGGGGTGGGATACGCAGTATTTT
TRBJ2-3 | - | TRBD2 | TRBV29-1 | CSVLYPGLAGVTSSTDTQYF | TGCAGCGTCCTATATCCGGGACTAGCGGGGGTAACATCTAGCACAGATACGCAGTATTTT
TRBJ1-6 | - | - | TRBV19 | CASSLGRVGSYNSPLHF | TGTGCCAGTAGTTTAGGGCGCGTCGGCTCCTATAATTCACCCCTCCACTTT
TRBJ1-2 | - | - | TRBV10-3 | CAISEWSGAEGYTF | TGTGCCATCAGTGAGTGGTCAGGGGCGGAGGGCTACACCTTC
TRBJ2-1 | - | - | TRBV4-3 | CASSQEQEVHNEQFF | TGCGCCAGCAGCCAAGAGCAGGAGGTACACAATGAGCAGTTCTTC
TRBJ1-2 | few | - | TRBV6-2/TRBV6-3 | CASSFALGDYGYTF | TGTGCCAGCAGTTTCGCATTGGGGGATTATGGCTACACCTTC
TRBJ1-2 | - | - | TRBV27 | CASSTRSGYGYTF | TGTGCCAGCAGCACCCGGAGCGGCTATGGCTACACCTTC
TRBJ1-1 | - | TRBD1 | TRBV13 | CASSSRQGRNMNTEAFF | TGTGCCAGCAGCTCCAGACAGGGTCGAAACATGAACACTGAAGCTTTCTTT
TRBJ1-1 | once | - | TRBV7-2 | CASSSGSGTEAFF | TGTGCCAGCAGCTCGGGTTCTGGGACTGAAGCTTTCTTT
TRBJ2-5 | - | - | TRBV3-1/TRBV3-2 | CASSQEGPVQETQYF | TGTGCCAGCAGCCAAGAAGGGCCGGTCCAAGAGACCCAGTACTTC
TRBJ2-7 | - | - | TRBV25-1 | CASSVAYEQYF | TGTGCCAGCAGTGTCGCCTACGAGCAGTACTTC
TRBJ2-1 | - | - | TRBV5-4 | CASSLAGTPVNEQFF | TGTGCCAGCAGCTTGGCGGGGACTCCTGTCAATGAGCAGTTCTTC
TRBJ1-2 | - | - | TRBV5-1 | CASSSGTLDRGYTF | TGCGCCAGCAGTTCCGGGACTCTCGATAGGGGCTACACCTTC
TRBJ1-5 | - | - | TRBV6-5 | CASSPITGSGQPQHF | TGTGCCAGCAGTCCGATAACGGGGTCAGGTCAGCCCCAGCATTTT
TRBJ1-6 | once | - | TRBV19 | CASCVGPYNSPLHF | TGTGCCAGCTGTGTGGGACCCTATAATTCACCCCTCCACTTT
TRBJ2-7 | few | - | TRBV28 | CASSHSYEQYF | TGTGCCAGCAGCCACTCTTACGAGCAGTACTTC
TRBJ1-4 | - | - | TRBV4-1 | CASSQSLGYNEKLFF | TGCGCCAGCAGCCAAAGTCTTGGGTATAATGAAAAACTGTTTTTT